Listed below are T cell receptor beta chains from one sample, sequenced in a study of blood T cell repertoires in COVID-19. Profiled with immunoSEQ multiplex PCR; TCRdb holds only in-frame clones, not every one. The table shows some 210,000 clones, with 81% occurring only once. Sequencing used PBMCs or T cells enriched from blood (not recorded which). These receptors originate from a man aged 40-50 years who had recovered from COVID-19. CDR3s include the opening cysteine and the closing phenylalanine or tryptophan. A D gene is named only where the DNA matches it firmly. Clone size is stated in some rows and not others, as once, few, many or a class when expanded.

j_gene,v_gene,abundance,d_gene,CDR3aa,CDR3nt
TRBJ2-1,TRBV3-1/TRBV3-2,-,TRBD2,CASSQGGLWDYSYNEQFF,TGTGCCAGCAGCCAAGGTGGTTTATGGGACTACTCCTACAATGAGCAGTTCTTC
TRBJ1-4,TRBV18,-,-,CASSASQTTNEKLFF,TGTGCCAGCTCAGCCTCACAGACAACTAATGAAAAACTGTTTTTT
TRBJ2-2,TRBV7-6,-,TRBD1,CASSSPTGVSGELFF,TGTGCCAGCAGCTCCCCTACAGGGGTATCCGGGGAGCTGTTTTTT
TRBJ2-7,TRBV29-1,-,TRBD2,CSVDSGSTSYEQYF,TGCAGCGTCGATAGCGGGTCCACCTCCTACGAGCAGTACTTC
TRBJ1-1,TRBV11-2,-,-,CASSFTLRAFF,TGTGCCAGCAGCTTTACACTCAGGGCTTTCTTT
TRBJ1-1,TRBV9,-,-,CASSTPGSAEAFF,TGTGCCAGCAGCACCCCCGGGTCCGCTGAAGCTTTCTTT
TRBJ2-7,TRBV4-1,-,TRBD1,CASSQDEQGAREQYF,TGCGCCAGCAGCCAAGATGAACAGGGGGCGCGGGAGCAGTACTTC
TRBJ2-7,TRBV4-2,-,-,CASSQDLAPYEQYF,TGTGCCAGCAGCCAAGATCTAGCACCCTACGAGCAGTACTTC
TRBJ1-2,TRBV11-2,-,-,CASSSVRGGAENYGYTF,TGTGCCAGCAGCTCCGTCCGGGGGGGGGCTGAGAACTATGGCTACACCTTC
TRBJ1-5,TRBV2,-,-,CASSRQPHSNQPQHF,TGTGCCAGCAGTCGACAGCCGCATAGCAATCAGCCCCAGCATTTT
TRBJ1-1,TRBV9,-,TRBD1,CASSPYRDRGLNTEAFF,TGTGCCAGCAGCCCATACCGGGACAGGGGGCTGAACACTGAAGCTTTCTTT
TRBJ2-3,TRBV5-1,-,TRBD2,CASRTASGGLGDTQYF,TGCGCCAGCAGAACGGCTAGCGGGGGCCTGGGAGATACGCAGTATTTT
TRBJ1-4,TRBV2,once,TRBD1,CASTQTGVNEKLFF,TGTGCCAGCACCCAGACAGGGGTTAATGAAAAACTGTTTTTT
TRBJ1-2,TRBV7-2,-,TRBD1,CASGTGANYGYTF,TGTGCCAGCGGGACAGGGGCTAACTATGGCTACACCTTC
TRBJ1-1,TRBV7-6,-,-,CASSVDKNTEAFF,TGTGCCAGCAGCGTCGACAAGAACACTGAAGCTTTCTTT
TRBJ1-2,TRBV18,-,TRBD1,CASSPIDRAPKGYTF,TGTGCCAGCTCACCAATTGACAGGGCGCCCAAAGGCTACACCTTC
TRBJ1-1,TRBV6-4,few,TRBD1,CASNPQETGRFLNTEAFF,TGTGCCAGCAACCCTCAGGAGACAGGGAGATTTTTGAACACTGAAGCTTTCTTT
TRBJ1-6,TRBV3-1/TRBV3-2,-,TRBD1,CASSQRDSGSPLHF,TGTGCCAGCAGCCAAAGGGACAGCGGTTCACCCCTCCACTTT
TRBJ1-2,TRBV9,-,-,CASSVRGIGYTF,TGTGCCAGCAGCGTAAGAGGGATTGGCTACACCTTC
TRBJ1-1,TRBV7-9,once,TRBD1,CASSDYTQGLGVLGTEAFF,TGTGCCAGCAGCGATTACACACAGGGGCTTGGGGTTTTGGGCACTGAAGCTTTCTTT
TRBJ1-2,TRBV4-2,-,-,CASSLPAGGYGYTF,TGTGCCAGCAGCCTACCGGCGGGTGGCTATGGCTACACCTTC
TRBJ2-7,TRBV6-5,-,TRBD2,CASSLPTSGNSYEQYF,TGTGCCAGCAGTTTACCGACTAGCGGAAATTCCTACGAGCAGTACTTC
TRBJ2-2,TRBV14,-,-,CASRQGWSRGITGELFF,TGTGCCAGCAGGCAAGGATGGAGTCGGGGTATCACCGGGGAGCTGTTTTTT
TRBJ2-1,TRBV5-1,-,-,CASSPSGLSNEQFF,TGCGCCAGCAGCCCCTCAGGTCTATCCAATGAGCAGTTCTTC
TRBJ2-5,TRBV27,-,-,CASSLKRGGETQYF,TGTGCCAGCAGCTTAAAGAGGGGAGGAGAGACCCAGTACTTC
TRBJ2-4,TRBV20-1,-,TRBD2,CSAGDGTSGAKNIQYF,TGCAGTGCTGGTGACGGGACTAGCGGGGCCAAAAACATTCAGTACTTC
TRBJ2-5,TRBV29-1,-,-,CSVEEPGKQETQYF,TGCAGCGTTGAAGAACCGGGGAAACAAGAGACCCAGTACTTC
TRBJ2-5,TRBV4-2,-,TRBD2,CASSQTSGGYQETQYF,TGTGCCAGCAGCCAAACTAGCGGGGGGTACCAAGAGACCCAGTACTTC
TRBJ2-1,TRBV9,-,TRBD1,CASSPRTGRGEQFF,TGTGCCAGCAGCCCCCGGACAGGAAGGGGCGAGCAGTTCTTC
TRBJ2-3,TRBV5-1,-,-,CASSLGQDTQYF,TGCGCCAGCAGCTTGGGGCAAGATACGCAGTATTTT
TRBJ2-7,TRBV6-2/TRBV6-3,-,TRBD2,CASSYPGLAGGEQYF,TGTGCCAGCAGTTACCCGGGACTAGCGGGCGGGGAGCAGTACTTC
TRBJ1-4,TRBV5-1,few,-,CASSLGPGDEKLFF,TGCGCCAGCAGCTTGGGACCCGGGGATGAAAAACTGTTTTTT
TRBJ2-1,TRBV9,-,-,CASSVDWSSYNEQFF,TGTGCCAGCAGCGTAGACTGGTCTTCCTACAATGAGCAGTTCTTC
TRBJ2-1,TRBV9,few,TRBD2,CASSATSGGWQFF,TGTGCCAGCAGCGCCACTAGCGGGGGGTGGCAGTTCTTC
TRBJ1-2,TRBV5-4,-,TRBD1,CASSPRRDRANYGYTF,TGTGCCAGCAGCCCAAGAAGGGACAGGGCCAACTATGGCTACACCTTC
TRBJ2-1,TRBV5-4,-,-,CASSWELSSYNEQFF,TGTGCCAGCAGCTGGGAGCTAAGCTCCTACAATGAGCAGTTCTTC
TRBJ1-1,TRBV9,-,-,CASSADYENTEAFF,TGTGCCAGCAGCGCGGACTATGAGAACACTGAAGCTTTCTTT
TRBJ2-1,TRBV4-1,once,TRBD1,CASSQDDRDSPNPYNEQFF,TGCGCCAGCAGCCAAGACGACAGGGATTCGCCGAACCCCTACAATGAGCAGTTCTTC
TRBJ1-5,TRBV19,-,-,CASSIAGSNQPQHF,TGTGCCAGTAGTATCGCGGGTAGCAATCAGCCCCAGCATTTT
TRBJ1-5,TRBV21-1,-,-,CASSKAIGDSNQPQHF,TGTGCCAGCAGCAAAGCGATCGGGGATAGCAATCAGCCCCAGCATTTT
TRBJ1-6,TRBV14,-,-,CASSQQKTAKTASPLHF,TGTGCCAGCAGCCAACAGAAAACCGCTAAGACAGCATCACCCCTCCACTTT
TRBJ2-1,TRBV24-1,-,TRBD2,CATSDLAGVTYNEQFF,TGTGCCACCAGTGATTTAGCGGGAGTCACCTACAATGAGCAGTTCTTC